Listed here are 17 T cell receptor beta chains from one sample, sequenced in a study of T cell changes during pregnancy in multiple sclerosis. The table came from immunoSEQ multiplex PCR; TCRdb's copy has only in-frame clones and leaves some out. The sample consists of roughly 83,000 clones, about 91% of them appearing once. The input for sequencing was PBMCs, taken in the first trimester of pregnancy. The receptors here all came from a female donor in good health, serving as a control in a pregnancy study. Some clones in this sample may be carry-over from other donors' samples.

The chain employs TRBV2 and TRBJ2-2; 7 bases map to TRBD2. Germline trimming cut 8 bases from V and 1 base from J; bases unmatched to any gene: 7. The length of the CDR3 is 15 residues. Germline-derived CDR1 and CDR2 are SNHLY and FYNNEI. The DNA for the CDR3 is TGTGCCAGCGGATCCTTAGCGGGGAACACCGGGGAGCTGTTTTTT. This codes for CASGSLAGNTGELFF.

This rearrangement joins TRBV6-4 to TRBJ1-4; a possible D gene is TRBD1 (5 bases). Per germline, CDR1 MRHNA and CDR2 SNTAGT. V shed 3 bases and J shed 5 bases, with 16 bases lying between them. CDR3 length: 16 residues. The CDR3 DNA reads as TGTGCCAGCAGTGAAGGTCGGGGGGGAGGCAATGAAAAACTGTTTTTT. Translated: CASSEGRGGGNEKLFF.

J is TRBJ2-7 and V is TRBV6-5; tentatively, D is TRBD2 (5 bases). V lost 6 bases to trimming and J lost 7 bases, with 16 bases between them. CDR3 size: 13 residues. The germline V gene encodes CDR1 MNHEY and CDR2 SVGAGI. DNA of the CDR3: TGTGCCAGCAGGGGAACTAGGTTCGGGGAGCAGTACTTC. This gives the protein CASRGTRFGEQYF.

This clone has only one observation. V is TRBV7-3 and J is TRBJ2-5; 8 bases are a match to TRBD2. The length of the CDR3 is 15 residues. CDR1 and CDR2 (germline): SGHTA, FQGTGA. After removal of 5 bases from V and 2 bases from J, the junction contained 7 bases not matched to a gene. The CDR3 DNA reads TGTGCCAGCAGCCAGAGCGGGAGCGGACAAGAGACCCAGTACTTC. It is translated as CASSQSGSGQETQYF.

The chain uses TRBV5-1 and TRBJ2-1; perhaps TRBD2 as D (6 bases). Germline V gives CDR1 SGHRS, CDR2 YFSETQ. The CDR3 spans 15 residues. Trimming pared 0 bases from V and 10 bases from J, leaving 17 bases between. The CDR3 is CASSLGASELQEQFF. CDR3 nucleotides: TGCGCCAGCAGCTTGGGGGCTAGCGAGCTCCAAGAGCAGTTCTTC.

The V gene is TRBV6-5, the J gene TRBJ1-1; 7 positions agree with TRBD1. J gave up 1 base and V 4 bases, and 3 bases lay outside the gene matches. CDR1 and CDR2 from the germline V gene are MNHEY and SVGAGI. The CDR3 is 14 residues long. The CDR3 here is CASSSGTANTEAFF. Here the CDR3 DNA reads TGTGCCAGCAGTTCCGGGACAGCGAACACTGAAGCTTTCTTT.

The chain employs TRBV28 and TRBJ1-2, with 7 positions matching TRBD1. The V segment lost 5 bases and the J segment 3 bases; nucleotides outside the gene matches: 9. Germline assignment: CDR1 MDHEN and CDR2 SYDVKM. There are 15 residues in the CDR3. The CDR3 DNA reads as TGTGCCAGCAGTAGCCCCCGGAGGGGGCACTATGGCTACACCTTC. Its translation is CASSSPRRGHYGYTF.

The CDR3, as DNA: TGTGCCAGCTCACCAATGGAGGGTGGTGGGGCCAACGTCCTGACTTTC. As protein: CASSPMEGGGANVLTF. V usage is TRBV18 and J usage is TRBJ2-6, with D possibly matching TRBD2 (6 bases). Deletions cut 2 bases from V and 3 bases from J, with 11 bases between. The CDR3 sequence is 16 residues long. The germline CDR1 and CDR2 sequences are KGHSH and LQKENI.

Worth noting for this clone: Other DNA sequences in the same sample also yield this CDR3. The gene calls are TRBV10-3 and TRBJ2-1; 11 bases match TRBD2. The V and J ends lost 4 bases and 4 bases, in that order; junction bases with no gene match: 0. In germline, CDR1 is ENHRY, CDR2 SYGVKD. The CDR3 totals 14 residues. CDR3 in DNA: TGTGCCATCAGTGGGACTAGCGGGTACAATGAGCAGTTCTTC. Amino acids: CAISGTSGYNEQFF.

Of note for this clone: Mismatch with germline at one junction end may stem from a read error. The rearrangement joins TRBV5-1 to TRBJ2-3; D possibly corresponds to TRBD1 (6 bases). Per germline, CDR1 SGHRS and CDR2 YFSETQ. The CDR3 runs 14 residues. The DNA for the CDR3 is TGCGCCAGCAGGTTGGACAGTAGCACAGATACGCAGTATTTT. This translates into CASRLDSSTDTQYF.

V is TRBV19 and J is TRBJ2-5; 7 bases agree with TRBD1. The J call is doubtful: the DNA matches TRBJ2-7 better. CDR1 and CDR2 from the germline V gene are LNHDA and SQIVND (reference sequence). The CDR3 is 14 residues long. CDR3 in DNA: TGTGCCAGTAGTGGACAGGTTGACGGCTACGAGCAGTACTTC. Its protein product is CASSGQVDGYEQYF.

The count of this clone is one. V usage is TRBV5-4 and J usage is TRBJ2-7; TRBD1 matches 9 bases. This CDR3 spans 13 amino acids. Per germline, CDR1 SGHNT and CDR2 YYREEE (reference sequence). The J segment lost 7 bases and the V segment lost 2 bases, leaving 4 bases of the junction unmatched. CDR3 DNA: TGTGCCAGCAGCTTCAACAGGGGGCTGGAGCAGTACTTC. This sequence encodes CASSFNRGLEQYF.

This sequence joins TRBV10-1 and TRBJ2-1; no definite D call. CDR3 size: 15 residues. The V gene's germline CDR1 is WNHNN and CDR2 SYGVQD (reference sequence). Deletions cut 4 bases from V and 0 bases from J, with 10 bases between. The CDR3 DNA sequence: TGCGCCAGCAGTGTTGAAGTTAGCTCCTACAATGAGCAGTTCTTC. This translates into CASSVEVSSYNEQFF.

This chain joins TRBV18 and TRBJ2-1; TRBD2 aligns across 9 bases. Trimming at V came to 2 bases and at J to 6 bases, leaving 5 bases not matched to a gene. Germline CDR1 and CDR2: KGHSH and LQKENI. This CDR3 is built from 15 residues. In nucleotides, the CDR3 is TGTGCCAGCTCACCAACCCCTAGCGGGACCAATGAGCAGTTCTTC. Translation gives CASSPTPSGTNEQFF.

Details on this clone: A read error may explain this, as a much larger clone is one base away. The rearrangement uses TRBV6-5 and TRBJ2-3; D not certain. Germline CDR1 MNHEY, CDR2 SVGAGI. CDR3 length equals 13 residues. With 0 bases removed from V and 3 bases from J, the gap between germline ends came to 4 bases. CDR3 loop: CASSYSTTDTQYF. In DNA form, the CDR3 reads TGTGCCAGCAGTTACTCGACTACAGATACGCAGTATTTT.

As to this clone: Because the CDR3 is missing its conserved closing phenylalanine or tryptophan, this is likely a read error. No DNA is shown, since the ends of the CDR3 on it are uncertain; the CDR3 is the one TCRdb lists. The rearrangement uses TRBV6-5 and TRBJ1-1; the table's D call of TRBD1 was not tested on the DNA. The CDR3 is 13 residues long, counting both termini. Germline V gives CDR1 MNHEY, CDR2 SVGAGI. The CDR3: CASNLEGQGAVKT.

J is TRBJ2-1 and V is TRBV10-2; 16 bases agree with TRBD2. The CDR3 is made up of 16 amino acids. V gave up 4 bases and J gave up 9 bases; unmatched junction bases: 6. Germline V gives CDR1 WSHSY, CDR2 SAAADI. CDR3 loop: CASSVGTSGGAGEQFF. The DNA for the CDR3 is TGCGCCAGCAGTGTCGGGACTAGCGGGGGGGCAGGTGAGCAGTTCTTC.